This T cell receptor beta chain was recorded in a study of OX40 agonist ivuxolimab in advanced cancers. Study-wide findings and caveats: At 0.1 to 3.0 mg/kg and by week 6, clonal expansion occurred in CD4+ and CD8+ blood T cells.

The CDR3 consists of 12 residues. The V gene's germline CDR1 is MGHDK and CDR2 SYGVNS. V was pared by 1 base and J by 14 bases, with 14 bases between. Concerning this clone: Its antigen remains unknown.

TCRdb keeps only in-frame clones here, not all; method: immunoSEQ multiplex PCR. The sample includes under 60,000 clones, 85% to 90% of them seen just once. The sequence was obtained from an adult with an advanced solid tumor such as melanoma, head and neck, liver or kidney cancer. The chain has TRBV25-1 and TRBJ1-1; no definite D call. This material consisted of CD4+ or CD8+ T cells sorted from blood, taken in a trial of the OX40 agonist ivuxolimab. The CDR3 nucleotides read TGTGCCAGCAGTGAATTAAGCCCAAATTTATTCTTT. It specifies CASSELSPNLFF.